This T cell receptor (beta chain) was retrieved from a study of beta chain features in type 1 diabetes. Overall study results and limits: Individuals with type 1 diabetes displayed fewer insertions and more deletions at VDJ junctions. TCRB CDR3s from Type 1 diabetes patients were moderately but significantly shorter in all four CD4+ subsets. Researchers could not determine here whether HLA type influences TCRB rearrangement.

From germline, CDR1 is SGHDN and CDR2 FVKESK. The CDR3 has 14 residues. V was shortened by 2 bases and J by 8 bases, with 13 bases between the two germline ends. Sequencing targeted expressed TCRB transcripts, as all isolated RNA had been reverse transcribed. The repertoire was sequenced with immunoSEQ multiplex PCR; TCRdb's copy has only in-frame clones and lacks some. Of around 240,000 clones listed, 16% are singletons. The authors sorted CD4+ naive, central memory, regulatory and stem cell-like memory cells via CD45RO/CCR7/CD25/CD127/CD95/CD27. This clone was detected only a few times. The antigen remains unidentified.

The sample consisted of naive CD4+ T cells from blood. V gene TRBV14 combines with J gene TRBJ2-1; D uncertain. This sequence was found in a man between 25 and 39 years old with type 1 diabetes. The CDR3 nucleotides are TGTGCCAGCAGCCAAAAGCGAGATGGCGATGAGCAGTTCTTC. It codes for CASSQKRDGDEQFF. Full variable domain (outside the CDR3, taken from reference TRBV14 and TRBJ2-1): EAGVTQFPSHSVIEKGQTVTLRCDPISGHDNLYWYRRVMGKEIKFLLHFVKESKQDESGMPNNRFLAERTGGTYSTLKVQPAELEDSGVYFCASSQKRDGDEQFFGPGTRLTVL.